This T cell receptor (beta chain) was obtained from a study of somatic mutations in cytotoxic T cells in rheumatoid arthritis. The protocol was immunoSEQ multiplex PCR, while the TCRdb copy is restricted to in-frame clones and leaves out a portion. The sample has 15,000 to 20,000 clones, about 83% seen once. This CDR3 comprises 16 residues. The V end was cut by 5 bases, the J end by 8 bases, with 22 bases between. Germline loops: CDR1 SGHVS, CDR2 FNYEAQ. The TCR was taken from a man aged 18 to 29 with rheumatoid arthritis. Sequencing used CD8+ T cells sorted from blood. J is TRBJ2-1 and V is TRBV7-6, with a weak D call TRBD2 (6 bases). The CDR3 DNA follows: TGTGCCAGCAGCCTGCTGGCAGGGCGGGAACTGGATGAGCAGTTCTTC. It is translated as CASSLLAGRELDEQFF.